A selection of T cell receptor beta chains follows, all from one sample in a study of T cells after yellow fever vaccination. TCRdb independently ran MiXCR on the 5' RACE reads; one entry per CDR3 protein. The sample yields 100,000 to 150,000 distinct CDR3 sequences, around 7.2% seen once. This specimen consisted of CD4+ T cells sorted from PBMCs, obtained about 41 days after the first yellow fever vaccination. These TCRs come from a man aged 18 to 30 who received the YFV17D yellow fever vaccine. Both conserved end residues are part of each CDR3. A D gene is named only where the DNA matches it firmly. The size entry is marked missing in some rows and otherwise reads once, few, many or a size class.

abundance | j_gene | v_gene | d_gene | CDR3nt | CDR3aa
many | TRBJ2-5 | TRBV29-1 | TRBD1 | TGCAGCGTTGTGTCGGACAGGGACCAAGAGACCCAGTACTTC | CSVVSDRDQETQYF
many | TRBJ2-2 | TRBV5-6 | - | TGTGCCAGCAGCCCCCTTGGTTTGGGGCGGGAGCTGTTTTTT | CASSPLGLGRELFF
many | TRBJ1-1 | TRBV4-3 | TRBD1 | TGCGCCAGCAGCCAACAGACAGGGCAGGAAGCTTTCTTT | CASSQQTGQEAFF
few | TRBJ2-2 | TRBV5-4 | - | TGTGCCAGCAGCCCTACAGGGAACACCGGGGAGCTGTTTTTT | CASSPTGNTGELFF
many | TRBJ2-3 | TRBV27 | - | TGTGCCAGCAGTTTAGGCGGCAGCACAGATACGCAGTATTTT | CASSLGGSTDTQYF
- | TRBJ2-1 | TRBV4-3 | TRBD1 | TGCGCCAGCAGCCAAGCAACCGGGACAGGGGCGCAGTTCTTC | CASSQATGTGAQFF
many | TRBJ2-2 | TRBV5-1 | TRBD1 | TGCGCCAGCAGTGGACAGGGGTACACCGGGGAGCTGTTTTTT | CASSGQGYTGELFF
many | TRBJ1-6 | TRBV2 | - | TGTGCCAGCCGGGCAGGCTATTCACCCCTCCACTTT | CASRAGYSPLHF
many | TRBJ2-5 | TRBV14 | - | TGTGCCAGCAGCCAGACACCGGGAGAGACCCAGTACTTC | CASSQTPGETQYF
many | TRBJ1-2 | TRBV7-9 | - | TGTGCCAGCAGCTTAGAGGCCTTTGGCTACACCTTC | CASSLEAFGYTF
many | TRBJ2-2 | TRBV6-5 | - | TGTGCCAGCAGTTACTCGAGCGTACTAAAAAACACCGGGGAGCTGTTTTTT | CASSYSSVLKNTGELFF
many | TRBJ1-5 | TRBV29-1 | TRBD1 | TGCAGCGTAACGGGACAGGGAAATCAGCCCCAGCATTTT | CSVTGQGNQPQHF
many | TRBJ2-3 | TRBV25-1 | - | TGTGCCAGCAGTGCTTTGGCAGGGAGGTATGTTTTGGATACGCAGTATTTT | CASSALAGRYVLDTQYF
few | TRBJ2-2 | TRBV4-2 | TRBD1 | TGTGCCAGCAGCCAAGAACAACAGGGGTGGACCGGGGAGCTGTTTTTT | CASSQEQQGWTGELFF
few | TRBJ2-5 | TRBV20-1 | TRBD2 | TGCAGTGCTAGGCGGAGCGGGGGGGGAGAGACCCAGTACTTC | CSARRSGGGETQYF
- | TRBJ1-2 | TRBV19 | - | TGTGCCAGTAGTACAGGGGAAGGAATCTATGGCTACACCTTC | CASSTGEGIYGYTF
many | TRBJ1-5 | TRBV15 | TRBD1 | TGTGCCACCAGCATAGGGACAGCCCCCCAGCATTTT | CATSIGTAPQHF
few | TRBJ2-5 | TRBV6-2/TRBV6-3 | TRBD2 | TGTGCCAGCAGGGGTAGCGGGGAAGAGACCCAGTACTTC | CASRGSGEETQYF
many | TRBJ1-1 | TRBV20-1 | - | TGCAGTCCCCTAAGTGGGGTAATGAACACTGAAGCTTTCTTT | CSPLSGVMNTEAFF
many | TRBJ2-5 | TRBV7-2 | - | TGTGCCAGCAGCCGAGGGGGGGGAGAGACCCAGTACTTC | CASSRGGGETQYF
- | TRBJ2-1 | TRBV11-3 | - | TGTGCCAGCAGCTTAAACAGGGGAGGAACCTACAATGAGCAGTTCTTC | CASSLNRGGTYNEQFF
many | TRBJ1-3 | TRBV3-1 | - | TGTGCCAGCAGCCAAGAAACGATTGGAAACACCATATATTTT | CASSQETIGNTIYF
few | TRBJ2-3 | TRBV28 | TRBD2 | TGTGCCAGCAGTCCAACGGGAGGACCCACAGATACGCAGTATTTT | CASSPTGGPTDTQYF
few | TRBJ2-1 | TRBV7-8 | - | TGTGCCAGCAGCTTCGGACGGGATCGCTACAATGAGCAGTTCTTC | CASSFGRDRYNEQFF
- | TRBJ2-3 | TRBV23-1 | - | TGCGCCAGACGAATAATACAGGGGGGGACTAGCACAGATACGCAGTATTTT | CARRIIQGGTSTDTQYF
- | TRBJ2-4 | TRBV11-2 | TRBD2 | TGTGCCAGCAGCTTATTGCAGTTTAGCGGGGGGCCCAGGAACGGAAACATTCAGTACTTC | CASSLLQFSGGPRNGNIQYF
many | TRBJ1-1 | TRBV12-3/TRBV12-4 | - | TGTGCCAGCAGTCGGGAGTATTCGAACACTGAAGCTTTCTTT | CASSREYSNTEAFF
many | TRBJ2-1 | TRBV20-1 | - | TGCAGTGCTAGAGATCGGCCAGTTGGCTACAATGAGCAGTTCTTC | CSARDRPVGYNEQFF
many | TRBJ2-2 | TRBV7-9 | TRBD2 | TGTGCCAGCAGCCGGGGGGGGAACACCGGGGAGCTGTTTTTT | CASSRGGNTGELFF
many | TRBJ1-5 | TRBV7-2 | - | TGTGCCAGCAGCTTAGCTCCGCCGCAGCCCCAGCATTTT | CASSLAPPQPQHF
many | TRBJ2-2 | TRBV6-2/TRBV6-3 | TRBD2 | TGTGCCAGCAGTCCGACCCCGGGGGGGAACACCGGGGAGCTGTTTTTT | CASSPTPGGNTGELFF
many | TRBJ1-1 | TRBV7-9 | - | TGTGCCAGCAGCTTAGTTATCACTGAAGCTTTCTTT | CASSLVITEAFF
few | TRBJ2-6 | TRBV6-1 | - | TGTGCCAGCAGTCCCGCCCAGGGTGAGGGGGCCAACGTCCTGACTTTC | CASSPAQGEGANVLTF
few | TRBJ2-7 | TRBV7-2 | - | TGTGCCAGCAGGCTTCGAGACGGGGCCCATCAAGTGGGCGAGCAGTACTTC | CASRLRDGAHQVGEQYF
many | TRBJ2-5 | TRBV7-2 | - | TGTGCCAGCAGCTTAGTTGGGGGTGGTTCGGAGACCCAGTACTTC | CASSLVGGGSETQYF
- | TRBJ2-1 | TRBV6-1 | - | TGTGCCAGCAGTGAACAGCCGGGGGTGACCTCCTACAATGAGCAGTTCTTC | CASSEQPGVTSYNEQFF
many | TRBJ1-2 | TRBV7-9 | - | TGTGCCAGCAGCCCTGAGGCCTATGGCTACACCTTC | CASSPEAYGYTF
many | TRBJ1-4 | TRBV5-1 | - | TGCGCCAGCAGCCAGAACCGGGGTGTATTAGGGGAAAAACTGTTTTTT | CASSQNRGVLGEKLFF
many | TRBJ2-1 | TRBV7-6 | - | TGTGCCAGCAGCTTAGTTTTCAGGGGACCTTCCTACAATGAGCAGTTCTTC | CASSLVFRGPSYNEQFF
many | TRBJ2-2 | TRBV7-6 | - | TGTGCCAGCAGCTTAGAACAGTATAATGGGGAGCTGTTTTTT | CASSLEQYNGELFF
- | TRBJ2-2 | TRBV12-3/TRBV12-4 | TRBD1 | TGTGCGAGCTGGACAGGGGGCGGGGAGCTGTTTTTT | CASWTGGGELFF
many | TRBJ2-1 | TRBV7-9 | - | TGTGCCAGCAGCTTAGATTTCGATGAGCAGTTCTTC | CASSLDFDEQFF
few | TRBJ2-5 | TRBV20-1 | - | TGCAGTGCCCCAGACCGGGGGACCTTTTTGGAGACCCAGTACTTC | CSAPDRGTFLETQYF
- | TRBJ1-2 | TRBV6-2/TRBV6-3 | - | TGTGCCAGCAGTTACTCGAGACCAGCTAACTATGGCTACACCTTC | CASSYSRPANYGYTF
- | TRBJ1-6 | TRBV20-1 | - | TGCAGTGCTAGACCCCGGACAGTCGCTTCACCCCTCCACTTT | CSARPRTVASPLHF
- | TRBJ1-2 | TRBV5-4 | TRBD1 | TGTGCCAGCAGGGAGGGGTTGACAGGGAGCTATGGCTACACCTTC | CASREGLTGSYGYTF
- | TRBJ2-1 | TRBV20-1 | TRBD1 | TGCAGTGCTAGCTCCCCGAGGGACAGGGAGTCTAGTGAGCAGTTCTTC | CSASSPRDRESSEQFF
many | TRBJ2-5 | TRBV21-1 | - | TGTGCCAGCAGCAAAGTTAGCAGGGGAGGCTTGGAGACCCAGTACTTC | CASSKVSRGGLETQYF
many | TRBJ2-3 | TRBV20-1 | TRBD1 | TGCAGTGCTACCCAGGGGGCGAGCCGTCGCACAGATACGCAGTATTTT | CSATQGASRRTDTQYF
- | TRBJ2-7 | TRBV5-1 | - | TGCGCCAGCAGCGCGGGATTCGAGGGACTCCTCGGTGGCTACGAGCAGTACTTC | CASSAGFEGLLGGYEQYF
many | TRBJ2-4 | TRBV7-9 | TRBD1 | TGTGCCAGCAGCCCGCCCGGGACAGGAGAAAACATTCAGTACTTC | CASSPPGTGENIQYF
once | TRBJ2-5 | TRBV9 | - | TGTGCCAGCAGCGTAAGGAGGGGAGGAGAGACCCAGTACTTC | CASSVRRGGETQYF
many | TRBJ1-5 | TRBV12-3/TRBV12-4 | - | TGTGCCAGCAGTCAAGACACCCTTGGGCATCAGCCCCAGCATTTT | CASSQDTLGHQPQHF
many | TRBJ2-5 | TRBV7-9 | - | TGTGCCAGCAGCTTAGACTTTGAGACCCAGTACTTC | CASSLDFETQYF